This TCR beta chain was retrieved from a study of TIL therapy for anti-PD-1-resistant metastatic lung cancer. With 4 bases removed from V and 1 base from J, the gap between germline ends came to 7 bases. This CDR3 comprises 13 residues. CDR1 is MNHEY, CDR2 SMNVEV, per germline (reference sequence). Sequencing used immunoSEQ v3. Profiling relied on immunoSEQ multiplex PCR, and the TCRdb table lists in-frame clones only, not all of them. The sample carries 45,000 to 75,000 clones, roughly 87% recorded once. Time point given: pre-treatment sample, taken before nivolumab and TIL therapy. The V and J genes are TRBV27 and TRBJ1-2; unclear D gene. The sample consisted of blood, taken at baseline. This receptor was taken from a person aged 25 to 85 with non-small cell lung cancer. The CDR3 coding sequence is TGTGCCAGCAGTTCCAAACTTAACTATGGCTACACCTTC. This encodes CASSSKLNYGYTF.